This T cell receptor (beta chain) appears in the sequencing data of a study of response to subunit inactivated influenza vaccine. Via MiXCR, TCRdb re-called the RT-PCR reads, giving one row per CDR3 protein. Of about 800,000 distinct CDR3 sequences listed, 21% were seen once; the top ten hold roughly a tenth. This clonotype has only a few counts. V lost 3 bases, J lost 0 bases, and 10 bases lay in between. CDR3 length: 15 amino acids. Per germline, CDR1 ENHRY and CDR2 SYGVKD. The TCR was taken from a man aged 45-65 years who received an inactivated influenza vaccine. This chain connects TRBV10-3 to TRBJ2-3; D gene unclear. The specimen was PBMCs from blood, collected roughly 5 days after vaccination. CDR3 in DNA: TGTGCCATCAGTGATAAGGCCAGGAGCACAGATACGCAGTATTTT. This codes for CAISDKARSTDTQYF.